The entry that follows covers one T cell receptor (beta chain) sequence. Germline V gene lookup returns CDR1 MNHEY and CDR2 SMNVEV (reference sequence). The CDR3 contains 14 residues. V was pared by 6 bases and J by 7 bases, with 18 bases between. These data are taken from a study of memory CD4+ T cells and cytomegalovirus serostatus. Data came from immunoSEQ multiplex PCR; TCRdb stores just in-frame clones and leaves some out. This sample yields approximately 60,000 clones, of which 81% are seen a single time; approximately 1% belongs to the top ten. Single viable CD3+CD4+CD8-CD45RO+ cells were sorted as the memory CD4+ T cells.

This TCR derives from an adult in good health and CMV-seronegative. The sequenced material came from memory CD4+ T cells from blood. The V call is TRBV27, the J call TRBJ1-2, with D unclear. The CDR3 DNA follows: TGTGCCAGCAGCCTAAGCCCCCCACTGGGTGGCTACACCTTC. The encoded protein is CASSLSPPLGGYTF.